One and the same sample provided the 24 T cell receptor beta chains below, sequenced in a study of blood T cells in healthy people across ages. Sample-barcoded 5' priming and a J-beta primer mix drove a second PCR of roughly 6 to 12 cycles. From the 5' RACE reads, TCRdb called clonotypes with MiXCR, one entry per CDR3 protein. The table has about 1,500,000 distinct CDR3 sequences, roughly 45% seen once; the top ten hold less than 8%. The sample was blood. These receptors were collected from a woman younger than 30 in good health.

The J gene is TRBJ1-4, the V gene TRBV5-4; D is perhaps TRBD1 (6 bases). The CDR3 consists of 14 residues. The ends were cut back, 3 bases at V and 8 bases at J, with 14 bases in the middle. Germline V CDR1 and CDR2: SGHNT, YYREEE (reference sequence). DNA of the CDR3: TGTGCCAGCAGCTCACAGGGAGGGGAGGAAAAACTGTTTTTT. It codes for CASSSQGGEEKLFF.

The chain joins TRBV5-1 to TRBJ2-7; D tentatively fits TRBD1 or TRBD2 (7 bases each). Looked up from germline, CDR1 is SGHRS and CDR2 is YFSETQ. V was pared by 4 bases and J by 4 bases, with 18 bases between. This CDR3 spans 15 amino acids. The CDR3 loop is CASSLLPGGGYEQYF. The CDR3 region has the DNA TGCGCCAGCAGCCTACTACCAGGGGGGGGATACGAGCAGTACTTC.

J is TRBJ1-2 and V is TRBV25-1, with D unresolved. Germline CDR1 is MGHDK and CDR2 is SYGVNS. This CDR3 has 15 residues. V was shortened by 6 bases and J by 4 bases, with 18 bases between the two germline ends. CDR3 amino acids: CASSDTTLQAYGYTF. CDR3 DNA sequence: TGTGCCAGCAGCGATACGACCCTCCAGGCCTATGGCTACACCTTC.

This clonotype has a handful of counts. The chain couples TRBV10-3 to TRBJ1-2, with 7 bases matching TRBD1. J lost 1 base, V lost 0 bases, and 17 bases had no gene match. The CDR3 runs 20 residues. Germline loops: CDR1 ENHRY, CDR2 SYGVKD. The CDR3 loop is CAISESVVIRQGEYNYGYTF. The CDR3 DNA follows: TGTGCCATCAGTGAGTCCGTGGTTATACGGCAGGGGGAATATAACTATGGCTACACCTTC.

The V gene is TRBV14, the J gene TRBJ2-7; no reliable D call. The CDR3 is made up of 12 amino acids. Looked up from germline, CDR1 is SGHDN and CDR2 is FVKESK. V lost 1 base, J lost 6 bases, and 7 bases lay in between. CDR3 sequence (DNA): TGTGCCAGCAGCCAAGTTGCGAGCGAGCAGTACTTC. Amino acids: CASSQVASEQYF.

This clonotype was detected a few times. The chain is built from TRBV21-1 and TRBJ2-7. TRBV21-1 is a pseudogene. The CDR3 is 13 amino acids. The chain's CDR3 is CASSKVRSYEQYF. The DNA for the CDR3 is TGTGCCAGCAGCAAAGTGCGGTCCTACGAGCAGTACTTC.

This clonotype was seen a few times. The CDR3 DNA reads TGCGCCAGCAAACTTGGGACAGGCTTCTCCTACGAGCAGTACTTC. Its translation: CASKLGTGFSYEQYF. V usage is TRBV10-2 and J usage is TRBJ2-7; TRBD1 agrees at 8 bases. V lost 7 bases to trimming and J lost 0 bases; unmatched junction nucleotides: 8. Germline V gives CDR1 WSHSY, CDR2 SAAADI. The CDR3 has 15 residues.

This chain uses TRBV20-1 with TRBJ2-3; weak D call: TRBD1 (5 bases). The CDR3 is made up of 13 amino acids. With 4 bases removed from V and 0 bases from J, the gap between germline ends came to 8 bases. Germline V gene lookup returns CDR1 DFQATT and CDR2 SNEGSKA (reference sequence). In DNA form, the CDR3 reads TGCAGTGCTAAAGGGGCCAGCACAGATACGCAGTATTTT. Translation gives CSAKGASTDTQYF.

This clonotype was counted between two and nine times. The CDR3 bases are TGCAGCGTTCTGAATCCGGGACAACTGGCGACCCAGTACTTC. It codes for CSVLNPGQLATQYF. This chain connects TRBV29-1 to TRBJ2-5; the D gene is possibly TRBD1 (6 bases). The V and J ends lost 5 bases and 7 bases respectively, with 20 bases between them. The CDR3 length is 14 residues. Germline V gene data show CDR1 as SQVTM and CDR2 as ANQGSEA.

The chain employs TRBV29-1 and TRBJ2-1; tentative D call: TRBD2 (7 bases). This CDR3 is built from 14 residues. Germline V gene lookup returns CDR1 SQVTM and CDR2 ANQGSEA. The V end lost 4 bases, the J end lost 0 bases, and 10 bases lay between the germline ends. This CDR3 is CSVAAGASYNEQFF. As DNA, the CDR3 is TGCAGCGTTGCCGCGGGGGCCTCCTACAATGAGCAGTTCTTC.

This clonotype was observed a few times. This chain joins TRBV29-1 and TRBJ2-2; TRBD2 is a possible D gene (6 bases). Germline-derived CDR1 and CDR2 are SQVTM and ANQGSEA. Deletions cut 2 bases from V and 4 bases from J, with 11 bases between. The length of the CDR3 is 14 residues. CDR3 residues: CSVERGLSTGELFF. Here the CDR3 DNA reads TGCAGCGTTGAACGGGGGTTGAGCACCGGGGAGCTGTTTTTT.

Points on this clonotype: A junction end diverges from the germline sequence, so it may reflect a read error. The J gene is TRBJ1-6, the V gene TRBV9; D is unresolved. The CDR3 extends over 16 amino acids. The germline gives CDR1 SGDLS, CDR2 YYNGEE. The CDR3 coding sequence is TGTGTCAGCAAGAGGGCCAGTGGGGAATATAATTCACCCCTCCACTTT. This gives the protein CVSKRASGEYNSPLHF.

This clonotype came up a few times. This chain joins TRBV7-9 and TRBJ2-1; D unresolved. The length of the CDR3 is 16 residues. V lost 3 bases, J lost 0 bases, and 12 bases lay in between. Germline assignment: CDR1 SEHNR and CDR2 FQNEAQ (reference sequence). CDR3 bases: TGTGCCAGCAGCTTGGCCCCACAGATCTCCTACAATGAGCAGTTCTTC. Translated: CASSLAPQISYNEQFF.

This clonotype came up many times. V and J are TRBV11-2 and TRBJ2-2; 10 nucleotides align to TRBD1. Germline V gives CDR1 SGHAT, CDR2 FQNNGV. J lost 4 bases, V lost 9 bases, and 8 bases had no gene match. The CDR3 length is 15 residues. The CDR3: CASLPGTGVTGELFF. The CDR3 DNA reads as TGTGCCAGTCTACCCGGGACAGGGGTCACCGGGGAGCTGTTTTTT.

V and J are TRBV9 and TRBJ2-7; D is ambiguous. The CDR3 covers 14 residues. V gave up 2 bases and J gave up 7 bases, with 16 bases separating them. CDR1 is SGDLS and CDR2 is YYNGEE in the germline V gene. CDR3 loop: CASSVASGYDEQYF. CDR3 bases: TGTGCCAGCAGCGTGGCGTCCGGGTACGATGAGCAGTACTTC.

V is TRBV11-2 and J is TRBJ2-3, with 8 bases fitting TRBD1. After removal of 4 bases from V and 4 bases from J, the junction contained 7 bases not matched to a gene. This CDR3 has 15 amino acids. From germline, CDR1 is SGHAT and CDR2 FQNNGV. The CDR3 DNA follows: TGTGCCAGCAGCTCTACCAGGGGGCGGGCAGATACGCAGTATTTT. Its translation is CASSSTRGRADTQYF.

The J gene is TRBJ1-2, the V gene TRBV5-1; D unresolved. CDR1 and CDR2 (germline): SGHRS, YFSETQ. The CDR3 has 18 residues. The V gene lost 4 bases and the J gene lost 5 bases, with 27 bases spanning the gap. The CDR3 here is CASSAETRGPRRLYGYTF. CDR3 DNA sequence: TGCGCCAGCAGCGCCGAGACCCGTGGACCCCGACGATTGTATGGCTACACCTTC.

CDR3 loop: CASSRAGRSEQYF. The CDR3 nucleotides are TGCGCCAGCTCCCGAGCCGGGCGAAGCGAGCAGTACTTC. V is TRBV5-1 and J is TRBJ2-7, with D uncertain. This CDR3 is built from 13 residues. Germline V lookup: CDR1 SGHRS, CDR2 YFSETQ. V was pared by 7 bases and J by 6 bases, with 17 bases between.

J is TRBJ2-3 and V is TRBV3-1, with 8 bases identical to TRBD2. The V gene end was trimmed by 4 bases and the J gene end by 6 bases; junction bases not matched to a gene: 9. Germline CDR1 is LGHDT and CDR2 is YNNKEL (reference sequence). There are 15 residues in the CDR3. The CDR3 region has the DNA TGTGCCAGCAGCCCCTCCGGGAGGGCCGGGGATACGCAGTATTTT. Translation gives CASSPSGRAGDTQYF.

Note on this clonotype: Germline is not matched at one junction end, which may reflect a read error. The chain recombines TRBV20-1 with TRBJ1-2, with a tentative D call TRBD1 (5 bases). Looked up from germline, CDR1 is DFQATT and CDR2 is SNEGSKA (reference sequence). The CDR3 contains 16 residues. The CDR3 sequence is CSARDPGGGVDYGYTF. Here the CDR3 DNA reads TGCAGTGCCAGAGATCCTGGGGGTGGTGTGGACTATGGCTACACCTTC.

The genes are TRBV2 and TRBJ2-5, with TRBD2 identical over 9 bases. This CDR3 has 15 amino acids. Losses at the gene ends were 6 bases for V and 11 bases for J; bases not matched to a gene: 16. Germline V CDR1 and CDR2: SNHLY, FYNNEI. The CDR3 region is CASRHQREETQGQYF. Here the CDR3 DNA reads TGTGCCAGCAGACACCAGCGGGAGGAGACTCAAGGGCAGTACTTC.

The J gene is TRBJ2-7, the V gene TRBV12-3 or TRBV12-4, with D tentatively TRBD2 (6 bases). This CDR3 region has 16 residues. Deletions cut 5 bases from V and 5 bases from J, with 22 bases between. The CDR3 nucleotides read TGTGCCAGCAGTGAGGATGGGAGTAGCGGAGGGAACGAGCAGTACTTC. Protein: CASSEDGSSGGNEQYF.

The chain links TRBV9 to TRBJ2-1; 15 nucleotides line up with TRBD2. Per germline, CDR1 SGDLS and CDR2 YYNGEE. V was clipped by 0 bases and J by 5 bases; unmatched bases: 12. The CDR3 spans 20 residues. CDR3 coding DNA: TGTGCCAGCAGCGTAGGTATTTTAGGGACTAGCGGGAGGTCCCACAATGAGCAGTTCTTC. The encoded protein is CASSVGILGTSGRSHNEQFF. The variable domain in full, with the rest retrieved from reference TRBV9 and TRBJ2-1, is DSGVTQTPKHLITATGQRVTLRCSPRSGDLSVYWYQQSLDQGLQFLIQYYNGEERAKGNILERFSAQQFPDLHSELNLSSLELGDSALYFCASSVGILGTSGRSHNEQFFGPGTRLTVL.

This clonotype was seen once. DNA for the CDR3: TGTGCCATCAGCCCCTCGGGAACCTCTGGAAACACCATATATTTT. Translating it yields CAISPSGTSGNTIYF. V is TRBV10-3 and J is TRBJ1-3; no firm D call. This CDR3 contains 15 residues. The germline V gene has CDR1 ENHRY and CDR2 SYGVKD. Trimming stripped 6 bases from V and 0 bases from J, with 12 bases between.